The clone carrying this TCR beta chain was detected a few times. The antigen remains unidentified. The data originate from a study of cytomegalovirus exposure and HLA in healthy donors. This CDR3 has 16 amino acids. Trimming cost V 2 bases and J 7 bases; bases outside gene matches: 8. Germline V gives CDR1 SGHVS, CDR2 FQNEAQ. General study results and limits: Overall, roughly 170 TCR beta chains were annotated as cytomegalovirus-associated. Most likely, a cluster of highly shared sequence variants arose as a sequencing artifact. TCR beta sequences reportedly predicted the HLA-A and HLA-B alleles of most subjects accurately.

With 60 Vbeta and 13 Jbeta primers, the PCR was carried out. Method: immunoSEQ multiplex PCR; TCRdb's copy keeps in-frame clones and lacks some. The sample lists 150,000 to 200,000 clones, approximately 79% seen once, with approximately 0.7% in the top ten. The rearrangement joins TRBV7-8 to TRBJ1-4; 9 nucleotides match TRBD1. The TCR was taken from a woman between 40 and 55 years old in good health and CMV-seronegative. The sequenced material came from PBMCs. Here the CDR3 reads CASSLIPGQGLEKLFF. The CDR3 DNA reads as TGTGCCAGCAGCTTAATACCGGGACAGGGTCTTGAAAAACTGTTTTTT.